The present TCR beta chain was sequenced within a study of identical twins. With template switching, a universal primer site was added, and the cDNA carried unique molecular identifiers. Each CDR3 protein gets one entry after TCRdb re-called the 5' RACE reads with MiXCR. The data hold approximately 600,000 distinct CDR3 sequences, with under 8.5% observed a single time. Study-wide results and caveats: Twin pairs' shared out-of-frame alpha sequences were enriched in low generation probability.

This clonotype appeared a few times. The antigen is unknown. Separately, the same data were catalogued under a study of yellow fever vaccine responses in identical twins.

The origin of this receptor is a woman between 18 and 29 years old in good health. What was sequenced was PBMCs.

The CDR3 DNA reads as TGTGCCAGTAGTTTCTGGAACACTGAAGCTTTCTTT. Translation: CASSFWNTEAFF. This chain links TRBV19 with TRBJ1-1; D not resolved. The germline V gene has CDR1 LNHDA and CDR2 SQIVND (reference sequence). V gave up 5 bases and J gave up 1 base, with 5 bases separating them. CDR3 length: 12 residues.